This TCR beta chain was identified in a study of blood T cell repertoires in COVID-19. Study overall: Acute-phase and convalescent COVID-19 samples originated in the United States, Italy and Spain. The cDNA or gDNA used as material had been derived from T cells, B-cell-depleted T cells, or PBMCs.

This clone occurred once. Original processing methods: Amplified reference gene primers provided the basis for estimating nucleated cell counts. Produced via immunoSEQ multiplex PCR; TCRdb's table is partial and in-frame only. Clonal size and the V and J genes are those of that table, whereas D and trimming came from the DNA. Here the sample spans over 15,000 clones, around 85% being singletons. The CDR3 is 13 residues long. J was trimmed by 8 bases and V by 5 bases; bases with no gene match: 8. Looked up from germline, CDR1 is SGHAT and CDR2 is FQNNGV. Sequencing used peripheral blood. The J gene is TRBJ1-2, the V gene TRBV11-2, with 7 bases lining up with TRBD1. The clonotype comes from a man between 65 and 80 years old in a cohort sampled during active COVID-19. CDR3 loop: CASSPDWTGGYTF. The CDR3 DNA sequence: TGTGCCAGCAGCCCGGACTGGACAGGAGGCTACACCTTC.